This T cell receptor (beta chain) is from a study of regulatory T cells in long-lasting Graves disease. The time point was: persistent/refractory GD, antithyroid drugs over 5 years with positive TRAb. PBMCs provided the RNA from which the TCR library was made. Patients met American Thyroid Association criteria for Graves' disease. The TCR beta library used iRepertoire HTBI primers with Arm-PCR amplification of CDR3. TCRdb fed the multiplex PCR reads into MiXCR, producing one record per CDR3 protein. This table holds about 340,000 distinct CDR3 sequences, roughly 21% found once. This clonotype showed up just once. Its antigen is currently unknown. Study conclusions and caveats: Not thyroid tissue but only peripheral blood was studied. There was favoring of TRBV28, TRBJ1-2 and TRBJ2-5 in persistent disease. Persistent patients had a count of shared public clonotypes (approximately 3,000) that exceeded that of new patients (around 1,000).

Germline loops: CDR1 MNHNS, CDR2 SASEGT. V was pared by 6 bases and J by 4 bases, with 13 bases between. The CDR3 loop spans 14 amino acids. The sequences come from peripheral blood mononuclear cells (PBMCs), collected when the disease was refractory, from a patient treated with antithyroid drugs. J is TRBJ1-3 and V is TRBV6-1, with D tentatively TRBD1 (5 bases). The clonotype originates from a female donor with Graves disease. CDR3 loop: CASREGTAGNTIYF. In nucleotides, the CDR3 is TGTGCCAGCAGAGAGGGGACCGCCGGAAACACCATATATTTT.